The next 9 T cell receptor beta chains were all read from a single sample in a study of shared clonotypes between healthy human individuals. Using immunoSEQ multiplex PCR, the repertoire was profiled, and TCRdb retains in-frame clones only, with some absent. The sample has around 500,000 clones; around 80% are singletons. Source material: PBMCs. These receptor sequences come from a woman aged 40 to 50 in good health. Some clones in this sample may be carry-over from other donors' samples.

The chain employs TRBV18 and TRBJ1-2; D is perhaps TRBD1 (6 bases). Trimming removed 4 bases at V and 1 base at J, with 7 bases between. This CDR3 has 13 amino acids. Germline lookup yields CDR1 KGHSH and CDR2 LQKENI. The DNA of the CDR3 is TGTGCCAGCTCACGGGGGCATAACTATGGCTACACCTTC. Translation gives CASSRGHNYGYTF.

The rearrangement uses TRBV12-5 and TRBJ2-1, with 12 positions matching TRBD2. Looked up from germline, CDR1 is LGHNT and CDR2 is FRNRAP. CDR3 length: 20 residues. Losses at the gene ends were 8 bases for V and 3 bases for J; bases not matched to a gene: 20. Written as DNA, the CDR3 is TGTGCTAGTTCGCCCGTCGGGCTAGCGGGAGGGTCCGCAGGCTACAATGAGCAGTTCTTC. This codes for CASSPVGLAGGSAGYNEQFF.

V gene TRBV18 combines with J gene TRBJ1-4, with 7 positions matching TRBD1. The CDR3 totals 15 residues. V lost 3 bases, J lost 7 bases, and 8 bases stayed unmatched. Germline V gene sequence: CDR1 KGHSH, CDR2 LQKENI. The CDR3 bases are TGTGCCAGCTCACCGGGAGGGGGCCTTGGTGAAAAACTGTTTTTT. Protein sequence: CASSPGGGLGEKLFF.

The count of this clone is one. The CDR3 bases are TGTGCCAGCAGCTCTACCAGGGTGCACGAGCAGTACTTC. This codes for CASSSTRVHEQYF. This chain uses TRBV11-3 with TRBJ2-7, with a tentative D call TRBD1 (5 bases). The CDR3 length is 13 residues. V dropped 4 bases and J dropped 5 bases, with 12 bases sitting between them. CDR1 SGHNT and CDR2 YENEEA come from the germline V gene. The full variable domain, in which reference TRBV11-3 and TRBJ2-7 provide the parts outside the CDR3, is EAGVVQSPRYKIIEKKQPVAFWCNPISGHNTLYWYLQNLGQGPELLIRYENEEAVDDSQLPKDRFSAERLKGVDSTLKIQPAELGDSAVYLCASSSTRVHEQYFGPGTRLTVT.

The chain combines TRBV10-3 with TRBJ2-1; 7 bases match TRBD2. The V gene's germline CDR1 is ENHRY and CDR2 SYGVKD. There are 16 residues in the CDR3. J gave up 9 bases and V 10 bases, and 21 bases lay outside the gene matches. The CDR3 reads CATLDPGTTHGGEQFF. CDR3 coding DNA: TGTGCCACCTTGGACCCCGGGACTACCCACGGGGGTGAGCAGTTCTTC.

The gene calls are TRBV28 and TRBJ2-1; TRBD2 aligns across 10 bases. Trimming removed 5 bases from V and 7 bases from J; junction bases left unmatched: 2. CDR1 is MDHEN, CDR2 SYDVKM, per germline. The CDR3 is made up of 13 amino acids. The CDR3 sequence is CASSEAGGNEQFF. CDR3 in DNA: TGTGCCAGCAGTGAAGCGGGGGGGAATGAGCAGTTCTTC.

V gene TRBV5-5 combines with J gene TRBJ1-3; 8 positions match TRBD1. V gave up 2 bases and J gave up 2 bases; unmatched junction bases: 15. The CDR3 length is 19 residues. The germline CDR1 and CDR2 sequences are SGHKS and YYEKEE (reference sequence). CDR3 in DNA: TGTGCCAGCAGCTTAGTAGGTGGACAGGGTTTTAATGCTGGAAACACCATATATTTT. Protein product: CASSLVGGQGFNAGNTIYF.

This clone was observed once. This chain joins TRBV18 and TRBJ1-4, with 10 bases identical to TRBD1. V lost 2 bases to trimming and J lost 6 bases; unmatched junction nucleotides: 6. The CDR3 loop spans 16 amino acids. The germline CDR1 and CDR2 sequences are KGHSH and LQKENI. CDR3 DNA sequence: TGTGCCAGCTCACCAAATCGACAGGGGGCATATGAAAAACTGTTTTTT. Encoded protein: CASSPNRQGAYEKLFF.

About this clone: Other DNA variants within this sample encode the same CDR3. The rearrangement uses TRBV2 and TRBJ2-5; D may be TRBD2 (5 bases). Germline V gene lookup returns CDR1 SNHLY and CDR2 FYNNEI. Between the trimmed V and J ends, which lost 6 bases and 1 base, there was a span of 12 bases. The length of the CDR3 is 14 residues. CDR3 bases: TGTGCCAGCAGGCACCGGGATATCCAAGAGACCCAGTACTTC. Protein product: CASRHRDIQETQYF. The full variable domain, in which reference TRBV2 and TRBJ2-5 provide the parts outside the CDR3, is EPEVTQTPSHQVTQMGQEVILRCVPISNHLYFYWYRQILGQKVEFLVSFYNNEISEKSEIFDDQFSVERPDGSNFTLKIRSTKLEDSAMYFCASRHRDIQETQYFGPGTRLLVL.